This TCR beta chain was documented in a study of T-cell reconstitution after alpha-beta-depleted transplantation in children. CDR3 length: 15 residues. The germline V gene encodes CDR1 KGHSH and CDR2 LQKENI. J was trimmed by 8 bases and V by 0 bases; bases with no gene match: 8. A TCRbeta library incorporating unique molecular identifiers was prepared. TCRdb reanalysed the PCR reads using MiXCR and keeps one entry per CDR3 protein. The data hold about 900,000 distinct CDR3 sequences, with around 30% observed a single time. This TCR was recovered from a boy under three years old who had a stem cell transplant for SCID, so the T cells may come from the graft donor. Sequences were derived from PBMCs, mostly from graft donor cells, sampled 360 days after TCRalphabeta/CD19-depleted stem cell transplant. V usage is TRBV18 and J usage is TRBJ2-5, with 8 bases lining up with TRBD2. The CDR3: CASSPPVSGGVTQYF. Here the CDR3 DNA reads TGTGCCAGCTCACCACCAGTCAGCGGGGGTGTAACCCAGTACTTC.